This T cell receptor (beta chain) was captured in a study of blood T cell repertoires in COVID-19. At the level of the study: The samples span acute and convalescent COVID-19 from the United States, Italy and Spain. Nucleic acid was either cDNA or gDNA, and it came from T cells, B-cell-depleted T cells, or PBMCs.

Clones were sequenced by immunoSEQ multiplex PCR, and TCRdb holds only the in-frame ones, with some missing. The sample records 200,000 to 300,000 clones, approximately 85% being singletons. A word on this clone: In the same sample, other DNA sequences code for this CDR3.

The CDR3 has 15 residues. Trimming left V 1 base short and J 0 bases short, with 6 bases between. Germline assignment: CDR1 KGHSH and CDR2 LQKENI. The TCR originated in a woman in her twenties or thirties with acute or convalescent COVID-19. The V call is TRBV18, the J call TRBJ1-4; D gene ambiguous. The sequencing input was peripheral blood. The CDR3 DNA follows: TGTGCCAGCTCACCACGGACTGCAACTAATGAAAAACTGTTTTTT. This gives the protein CASSPRTATNEKLFF. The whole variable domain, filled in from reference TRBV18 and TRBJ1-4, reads NAGVMQNPRHLVRRRGQEARLRCSPMKGHSHVYWYRQLPEEGLKFMVYLQKENIIDESGMPKERFSAEFPKEGPSILRIQQVVRGDSAAYFCASSPRTATNEKLFFGSGTQLSVL.